This T cell receptor (beta chain) was retrieved from a study of T cell responses to AZD1222 COVID-19 vaccine. A note on this clone: Its antigen is undetermined.

This table comes from immunoSEQ multiplex PCR, and its TCRdb copy is limited to in-frame clones, with some not included. The sample includes about 100,000 clones, roughly nine tenths of them seen just once. Points from the study as a whole: Seropositive AZD1222 recipients at baseline numbered only five or six.

Germline-derived CDR1 and CDR2 are LGHDT and YNNKEL (reference sequence). This CDR3 comprises 15 residues. The germline V and J ends were trimmed by 1 base and 3 bases, with 12 bases remaining between them. Sequences were derived from peripheral blood, sampled 28 days after the second AZD1222 dose. The TCR originated in an adult who received the AZD1222 COVID-19 vaccine. The chain recombines TRBV3-1 (or the pseudogene TRBV3-2) with TRBJ2-5, with D perhaps TRBD2 (5 bases). DNA for the CDR3: TGTGCCAGCAGCCAAGTCCAGGAGGTGAAAGAGACCCAGTACTTC. This sequence encodes CASSQVQEVKETQYF.